In its sample, the clone carrying this T cell receptor beta chain was seen a few times. The sample belongs to a study of blood T cell repertoires in COVID-19. Turning to the study itself: PBMCs, B-cell-depleted T cells, or T cells were the source of the cDNA or gDNA that made up the material.

The age range of participants was 18 to 89 years, with residence in some 25 US areas. Assignment of participants to cohorts was predicated upon participant-reported clinical history. Unmatched junction bases numbered 8, after V lost 7 bases and J lost 3 bases. The CDR3 length is 14 residues. Germline V lookup: CDR1 SEHNR, CDR2 FQNEAQ (reference sequence). In the authors' workflow: Estimated nucleated cell counts came from reference gene primer amplification. Profiled with immunoSEQ multiplex PCR; TCRdb holds only in-frame clones, not every one. V and J calls and clone size follow that table, whereas D and trimming were derived from the DNA. The sample carries roughly 360,000 clones, 70% to 90% recorded once.

Material for sequencing was PBMCs or T cells enriched from blood (not recorded which). This clonotype was obtained from a man aged 25 to 40 who had recovered from COVID-19. The chain combines TRBV7-9 with TRBJ2-7; 8 bases are shared with TRBD1. Written as DNA, the CDR3 is TGTGCCAGCATGTCAGGGGGCGCGGGCTACGAGCAGTACTTC. This encodes CASMSGGAGYEQYF.